Following are 30 T cell receptor beta chains from one sample sequenced in a study of blood T cell repertoires in COVID-19. The assay was immunoSEQ multiplex PCR, and TCRdb's table has in-frame clones only and misses some. The sample holds tens of thousands of clones, about 80% seen once. The sample taken for sequencing was peripheral blood. Receptors were obtained from a man aged 25-40 years with COVID-19, enrolled during active disease.

The chain recombines TRBV5-1 with TRBJ2-5; 8 bases are shared with TRBD2. The germline CDR1 and CDR2 sequences are SGHRS and YFSETQ. The junction had 9 bases not matched to a gene; V was cut back by 1 base and J by 4 bases. CDR3 size: 16 residues. CDR3 sequence reads: CASSLTAAGVGETQYF. In DNA form, the CDR3 reads TGCGCCAGCAGCTTGACTGCAGCGGGAGTAGGAGAGACCCAGTACTTC. Full variable domain (remainder filled in from reference TRBV5-1 and TRBJ2-5): KAGVTQTPRYLIKTRGQQVTLSCSPISGHRSVSWYQQTPGQGLQFLFEYFSETQRNKGNFPGRFSGRQFSNSRSEMNVSTLELGDSALYLCASSLTAAGVGETQYFGPGTRLLVL.

The V call is TRBV2, the J call TRBJ2-7, with TRBD1 matching 7 bases. Germline values: CDR1 SNHLY, CDR2 FYNNEI. The CDR3 loop spans 12 amino acids. V gave up 8 bases and J gave up 2 bases; unmatched junction bases: 3. CDR3 amino acids: CASVTGTYEQYF. The CDR3 nucleotides are TGTGCCAGCGTGACAGGGACCTACGAGCAGTACTTC.

In the case of this clone: At one end the junction does not follow the germline gene, possibly because of a read error. The V call is TRBV28, the J call TRBJ2-1, with TRBD2 identical over 10 bases. This CDR3 is built from 15 residues. Germline CDR1 is MDHEN and CDR2 is SYDVKM. The CDR3 nucleotides are TGTGCCAGCAGGACAGCGGGAGGGCCCTACAGTGAGCAGTTCTTC. Translation: CASRTAGGPYSEQFF. Complete variable domain (other parts from reference TRBV28 and TRBJ2-1): DVKVTQSSRYLVKRTGEKVFLECVQDMDHENMFWYRQDPGLGLRLIYFSYDVKMKEKGDIPEGYSVSREKKERFSLILESASTNQTSMYLCASRTAGGPYSEQFFGPGTRLTVL.

The rearrangement uses TRBV4-1 and TRBJ2-7, with TRBD2 matching 10 bases. This CDR3 is built from 14 residues. Germline values: CDR1 MGHRA, CDR2 YSYEKL. V was pared by 1 base and J by 7 bases, with 4 bases of the junction left unmatched. Here the CDR3 reads CASSQVAGGGEQYF. As DNA, the CDR3 is TGCGCCAGCAGCCAAGTAGCGGGGGGAGGTGAGCAGTACTTC.

This clone was seen a handful of times. This sequence joins TRBV27 and TRBJ1-1; a possible D gene is TRBD1 (6 bases). Trimming cost V 2 bases and J 8 bases, with 12 bases left between them. Germline V CDR1 and CDR2: MNHEY, SMNVEV (reference sequence). CDR3 length: 13 residues. The CDR3 protein is CASSLLGGAEAFF. The CDR3 DNA reads TGTGCCAGCAGTTTACTGGGGGGGGCAGAAGCTTTCTTT.

The chain employs TRBV6-5 and TRBJ1-4, with D unclear. Germline V gene lookup returns CDR1 MNHEY and CDR2 SVGAGI. Deletions cut 5 bases from V and 0 bases from J, with 10 bases between. The length of the CDR3 is 15 residues. CDR3 coding DNA: TGTGCCAGCAGTCGTAGCCTTGCAACTAATGAAAAACTGTTTTTT. Its translation is CASSRSLATNEKLFF.

A word on this clone: The same CDR3 can be traced to other DNA sequences in this sample. The chain has TRBV19 and TRBJ2-2; maybe TRBD2 (6 bases). V was pared by 3 bases and J by 2 bases, with 13 bases between. Germline values: CDR1 LNHDA, CDR2 SQIVND (reference sequence). The CDR3 has 16 residues. The CDR3 DNA follows: TGTGCCAGTAGTATGAGGAGGGGCCCTAACACCGGGGAGCTGTTTTTT. It yields the protein CASSMRRGPNTGELFF.

The chain employs TRBV30 and TRBJ2-3; D remains unclear. The CDR3 has 16 amino acids. The germline V gene encodes CDR1 GTSNPN and CDR2 SVGIG (reference sequence). Trimming pared 0 bases from V and 2 bases from J, leaving 15 bases between. The CDR3, as DNA: TGTGCCTGGAGTGTACTCGTGGTTACCTCCACAGATACGCAGTATTTT. Its protein product is CAWSVLVVTSTDTQYF.

This chain joins TRBV11-3 and TRBJ2-3, with D possibly matching TRBD2 (6 bases). The germline gives CDR1 SGHNT, CDR2 YENEEA. V was clipped by 3 bases and J by 2 bases, with 12 bases between them. This CDR3 spans 15 amino acids. This CDR3 is CASSFSGGLTDTQYF. The CDR3 nucleotides are TGTGCCAGCAGCTTCTCTGGAGGGCTCACAGATACGCAGTATTTT.

This clone is a singleton in its sample. The chain combines TRBV27 with TRBJ1-4, with D unclear. V gave up 5 bases and J gave up 8 bases, with 12 bases separating them. CDR3 length equals 13 residues. The germline CDR1 and CDR2 sequences are MNHEY and SMNVEV (reference sequence). The DNA of the CDR3 is TGTGCCAGCAGTGCCGCTAGGAGAGAAAAACTGTTTTTT. This encodes CASSAARREKLFF.

This clone turned up a few times. The rearrangement links TRBV7-2 to TRBJ2-1, with D possibly TRBD1 on 5 matching bases. Germline V gene lookup returns CDR1 SGHTA and CDR2 FQGNSA. Trimming shortened V by 1 base and J by 4 bases, and 8 bases separated the two germline ends. The CDR3 covers 14 residues. The CDR3 DNA sequence: TGTGCCAGCAGCTTAGAACAGGAGTACAATGAGCAGTTCTTC. Amino acids: CASSLEQEYNEQFF. Using reference TRBV7-2 and TRBJ2-1 for the parts outside the CDR3, the full variable domain is GAGVSQSPSNKVTEKGKDVELRCDPISGHTALYWYRQSLGQGLEFLIYFQGNSAPDKSGLPSDRFSAERTGGSVSTLTIQRTQQEDSAVYLCASSLEQEYNEQFFGPGTRLTVL.

The gene calls are TRBV7-9 and TRBJ1-1; D may be TRBD1 (6 bases). The CDR3 runs to 14 residues. CDR1 is SEHNR and CDR2 is FQNEAQ in the germline V gene (reference sequence). V lost 4 bases, J lost 4 bases, and 13 bases lay in between. CDR3 in DNA: TGTGCCAGCAGCTACCACAGGGAGGGCACTGAAGCTTTCTTT. Protein: CASSYHREGTEAFF.

The V and J genes are TRBV4-3 and TRBJ2-3, with 9 bases that match TRBD2. The CDR3 sequence is 17 residues long. Per germline, CDR1 LGHNA and CDR2 YSLEER. Unmatched junction bases numbered 6, after V lost 0 bases and J lost 2 bases. CDR3 DNA sequence: TGCGCCAGCAGCCAAGAAGCGCGGGGGGGCGTCACAGATACGCAGTATTTT. Its translation: CASSQEARGGVTDTQYF.

The chain employs TRBV11-2 and TRBJ2-2, with 8 bases identical to TRBD2. V lost 3 bases to trimming and J lost 2 bases; unmatched junction nucleotides: 8. The CDR3 runs to 17 residues. Germline CDR1 is SGHAT and CDR2 is FQNNGV. CDR3 loop: CASSLRGSGINTGELFF. As DNA, the CDR3 is TGTGCCAGCAGCTTGAGGGGTAGCGGGATAAACACCGGGGAGCTGTTTTTT.

The chain uses TRBV13 and TRBJ2-3, with 11 bases lining up with TRBD2. The germline V gene has CDR1 PRHDT and CDR2 FYEKMQ (reference sequence). There are 17 residues in the CDR3. Trimming removed 5 bases from V and 6 bases from J; junction bases left unmatched: 13. The DNA for the CDR3 is TGTGCCAGCAGCGCAACGCTAGCGGGAGGCCGGGGGGATACGCAGTATTTT. This codes for CASSATLAGGRGDTQYF.

The chain carries TRBV9 and TRBJ1-3; no clear D gene. CDR1 and CDR2 (germline): SGDLS, YYNGEE. CDR3 length equals 13 residues. Deletions cut 6 bases from V and 4 bases from J, with 11 bases between. DNA for the CDR3: TGTGCCAGCATGGGAGACTTCGGAAACACCATATATTTT. It yields the protein CASMGDFGNTIYF.

The rearrangement uses TRBV6-4 and TRBJ2-5; 7 bases fit TRBD1. Unmatched junction bases numbered 6, after V lost 10 bases and J lost 4 bases. This CDR3 has 12 residues. CDR1 is MRHNA, CDR2 SNTAGT, per germline. The CDR3 loop is CATMTGTETQYF. The CDR3 DNA sequence: TGTGCCACTATGACAGGGACAGAGACCCAGTACTTC.

The chain links TRBV20-1 to TRBJ2-7; D remains ambiguous. V was clipped by 3 bases and J by 7 bases, with 10 bases between them. This CDR3 has 11 amino acids. The germline V gene has CDR1 DFQATT and CDR2 SNEGSKA (reference sequence). CDR3 coding DNA: TGCAGTGCTAGCGCTTCTGCGGAGCAGTACTTC. It specifies CSASASAEQYF.

There are a few counts of this clone. The chain links TRBV6-5 to TRBJ1-1; possibly TRBD1 for D (5 bases). CDR3 length: 12 amino acids. CDR1 MNHEY and CDR2 SVGAGI come from the germline V gene. Trimming shortened V by 6 bases and J by 3 bases, and 8 bases separated the two germline ends. CDR3 nucleotide sequence: TGTGCCAGCAGACCCAGGGACACTGAAGCTTTCTTT. Its translation is CASRPRDTEAFF.

The chain couples TRBV5-1 to TRBJ1-3; D is possibly TRBD1 (5 bases). CDR3 length: 17 residues. From germline, CDR1 is SGHRS and CDR2 YFSETQ. Trimming shortened V by 1 base and J by 0 bases, and 14 bases separated the two germline ends. This CDR3 reads CASSLMGRADSGNTIYF. CDR3 DNA: TGCGCCAGCAGCTTGATGGGCAGGGCTGACTCTGGAAACACCATATATTTT.

V and J are TRBV7-2 and TRBJ2-1, with D possibly matching TRBD1 (5 bases). Trimming took 5 bases from V and 8 from J, leaving 10 bases between them. The CDR3 spans 12 residues. Germline V gene lookup returns CDR1 SGHTA and CDR2 FQGNSA. The CDR3 spells CASSTQGHEQFF. CDR3 DNA: TGTGCCAGCAGCACCCAGGGCCATGAGCAGTTCTTC.

The table lists this clone with a few counts. This chain links TRBV4-2 with TRBJ2-1; 13 bases align to TRBD2. V shed 1 base and J 7 bases; nucleotides not matched to a gene: 4. Germline CDR1 and CDR2: LGHNA and YNFKEQ. The CDR3 runs to 16 residues. This CDR3 reads CASSQGGLAGRNEQFF. CDR3 bases: TGTGCCAGCAGCCAAGGGGGACTAGCGGGAAGAAATGAGCAGTTCTTC.

This chain links TRBV18 with TRBJ2-3, with D perhaps TRBD2 (6 bases). The V and J ends lost 2 bases and 6 bases respectively, with 15 bases between them. The CDR3 is 15 amino acids. The germline CDR1 and CDR2 sequences are KGHSH and LQKENI. CDR3 region: CASSPGGSPWDTQYF. The CDR3 DNA reads TGTGCCAGCTCACCAGGGGGGAGCCCCTGGGATACGCAGTATTTT.

The V gene is TRBV28, the J gene TRBJ1-1, with D possibly matching TRBD1 (5 bases). CDR3 length: 12 residues. V lost 10 bases to trimming and J lost 4 bases, with 13 bases between them. Germline CDR1 reads MDHEN; CDR2 reads SYDVKM. CDR3 sequence: CATLDRVTEAFF. In nucleotides, the CDR3 is TGTGCCACCCTCGACAGAGTCACTGAAGCTTTCTTT. Drawing the rest from reference TRBV28 and TRBJ1-1, the complete variable domain is DVKVTQSSRYLVKRTGEKVFLECVQDMDHENMFWYRQDPGLGLRLIYFSYDVKMKEKGDIPEGYSVSREKKERFSLILESASTNQTSMYLCATLDRVTEAFFGQGTRLTVV.

The V and J genes are TRBV7-9 and TRBJ2-7; D possibly corresponds to TRBD2 (6 bases). CDR3 length: 13 amino acids. Germline assignment: CDR1 SEHNR and CDR2 FQNEAQ (reference sequence). The germline V and J ends were trimmed by 1 base and 5 bases, with 9 bases remaining between them. The CDR3 loop reads CASSLDGGNEQYF. For the CDR3, the DNA is TGTGCCAGCAGCTTAGACGGGGGAAACGAGCAGTACTTC.

The chain couples TRBV30 to TRBJ1-2, with 7 bases that match TRBD1. V dropped 8 bases and J dropped 6; count of bases not matched to a gene: 12. Germline CDR1 reads GTSNPN; CDR2 reads SVGIG (reference sequence). The CDR3 is 13 residues long. The CDR3 spells CAVRGFDRNGYTF. The CDR3 DNA follows: TGTGCCGTCAGGGGGTTTGATCGGAATGGCTACACCTTC. The variable domain in full, with the rest retrieved from reference TRBV30 and TRBJ1-2, is SQTIHQWPATLVQPVGSPLSLECTVEGTSNPNLYWYRQAAGRGLQLLFYSVGIGQISSEVPQNLSASRPQDRQFILSSKKLLLSDSGFYLCAVRGFDRNGYTFGSGTRLTVV.

This clone has ten or more counts. CDR3 sequence reads: CASSKRVDYGYTF. The DNA of the CDR3 is TGTGCCAGCAGCAAGAGGGTGGATTATGGCTACACCTTC. This chain links TRBV2 with TRBJ1-2; D call uncertain. Trimming took off 6 bases at V and 5 bases at J, with 13 bases between the two ends. Germline values: CDR1 SNHLY, CDR2 FYNNEI. This CDR3 contains 13 residues.

This clone was counted only a few times. V and J are TRBV28 and TRBJ2-7; D unclear. V was clipped by 4 bases and J by 4 bases, with 8 bases between them. CDR1 and CDR2 (germline): MDHEN, SYDVKM. This CDR3 is built from 12 residues. CDR3 coding DNA: TGTGCCAGCAGTTCTAGTAGATACGAGCAGTACTTC. Protein product: CASSSSRYEQYF. The whole variable domain, filled in from reference TRBV28 and TRBJ2-7, reads DVKVTQSSRYLVKRTGEKVFLECVQDMDHENMFWYRQDPGLGLRLIYFSYDVKMKEKGDIPEGYSVSREKKERFSLILESASTNQTSMYLCASSSSRYEQYFGPGTRLTVT.

The chain carries TRBV15 and TRBJ2-2; no reliable D call. The germline V gene has CDR1 LNHNV and CDR2 YYDKDF (reference sequence). The CDR3 contains 17 residues. The V end lost 4 bases, the J end lost 0 bases, and 15 bases lay between the germline ends. The CDR3 is CATSILLVLANTGELFF. For the CDR3, the DNA is TGTGCCACCAGCATCCTATTGGTCCTCGCGAACACCGGGGAGCTGTTTTTT.

This chain links TRBV19 with TRBJ2-7, with TRBD2 matching 8 bases. Trimming cost V 4 bases and J 3 bases; bases outside gene matches: 5. Germline V gene lookup returns CDR1 LNHDA and CDR2 SQIVND (reference sequence). The CDR3 runs 14 residues. CDR3 residues: CASSRLASGYEQYF. The CDR3 DNA follows: TGTGCCAGTAGTAGACTAGCGTCTGGCTACGAGCAGTACTTC.